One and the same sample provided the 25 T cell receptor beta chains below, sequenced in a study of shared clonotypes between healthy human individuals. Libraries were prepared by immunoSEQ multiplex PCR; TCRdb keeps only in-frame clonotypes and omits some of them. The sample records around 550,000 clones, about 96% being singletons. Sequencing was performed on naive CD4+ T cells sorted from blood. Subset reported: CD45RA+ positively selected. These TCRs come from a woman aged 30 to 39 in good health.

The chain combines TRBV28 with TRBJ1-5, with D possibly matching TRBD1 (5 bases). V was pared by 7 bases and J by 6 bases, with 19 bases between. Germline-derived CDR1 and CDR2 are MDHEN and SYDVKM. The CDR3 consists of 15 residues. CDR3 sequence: CASNQQDVWFQPQHF. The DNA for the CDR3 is TGTGCCAGCAACCAACAGGACGTATGGTTTCAGCCCCAGCATTTT.

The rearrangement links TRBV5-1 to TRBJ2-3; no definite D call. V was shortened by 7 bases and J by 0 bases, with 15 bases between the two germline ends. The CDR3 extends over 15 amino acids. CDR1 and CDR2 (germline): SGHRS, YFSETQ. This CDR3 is CASSPVLISTDTQYF. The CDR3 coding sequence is TGCGCCAGCTCCCCGGTCCTAATAAGCACAGATACGCAGTATTTT. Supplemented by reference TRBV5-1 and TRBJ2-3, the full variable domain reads KAGVTQTPRYLIKTRGQQVTLSCSPISGHRSVSWYQQTPGQGLQFLFEYFSETQRNKGNFPGRFSGRQFSNSRSEMNVSTLELGDSALYLCASSPVLISTDTQYFGPGTRLTVL.

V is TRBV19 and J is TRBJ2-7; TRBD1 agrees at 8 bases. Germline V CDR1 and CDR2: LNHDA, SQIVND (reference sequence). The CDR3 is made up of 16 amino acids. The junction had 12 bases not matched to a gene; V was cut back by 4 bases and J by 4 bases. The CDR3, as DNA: TGTGCCAGTAGTAATGGCTTCAGGGGGCCGGCATACGAGCAGTACTTC. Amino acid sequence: CASSNGFRGPAYEQYF.

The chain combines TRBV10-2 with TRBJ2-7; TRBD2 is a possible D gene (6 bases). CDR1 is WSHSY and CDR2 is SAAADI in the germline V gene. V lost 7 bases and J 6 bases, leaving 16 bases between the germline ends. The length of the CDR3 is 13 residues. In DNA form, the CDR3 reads TGCGCCAGCACCTTGGACTACGGGGGCGAGCAGTACTTC. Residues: CASTLDYGGEQYF.

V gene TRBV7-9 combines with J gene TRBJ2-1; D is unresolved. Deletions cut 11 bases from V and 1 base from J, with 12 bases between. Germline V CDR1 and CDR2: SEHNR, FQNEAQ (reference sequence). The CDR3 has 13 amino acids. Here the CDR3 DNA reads TGTGCCGGAATGGCTAGTTCCTACAATGAGCAGTTCTTC. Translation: CAGMASSYNEQFF.

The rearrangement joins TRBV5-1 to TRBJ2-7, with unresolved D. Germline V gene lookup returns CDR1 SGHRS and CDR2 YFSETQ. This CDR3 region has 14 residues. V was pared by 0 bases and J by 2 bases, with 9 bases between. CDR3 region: CASSLGQVTYEQYF. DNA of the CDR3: TGCGCCAGCAGCTTGGGGCAGGTAACCTACGAGCAGTACTTC.

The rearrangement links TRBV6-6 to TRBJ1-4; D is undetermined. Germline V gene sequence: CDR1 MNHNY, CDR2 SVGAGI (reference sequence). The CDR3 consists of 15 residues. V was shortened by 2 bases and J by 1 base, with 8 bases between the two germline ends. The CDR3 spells CASSYPYRTNEKLFF. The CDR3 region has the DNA TGTGCCAGCAGTTACCCTTACAGAACTAATGAAAAACTGTTTTTT.

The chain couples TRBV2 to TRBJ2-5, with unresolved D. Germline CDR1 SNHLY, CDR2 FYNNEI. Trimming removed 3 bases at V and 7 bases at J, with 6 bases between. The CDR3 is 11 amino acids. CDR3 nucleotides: TGTGCCAGCAGTGAGATCCGGACCCAGTACTTC. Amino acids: CASSEIRTQYF.

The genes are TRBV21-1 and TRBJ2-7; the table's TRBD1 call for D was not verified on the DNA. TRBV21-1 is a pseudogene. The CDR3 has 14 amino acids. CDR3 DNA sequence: TGTGCCAGCAGCAAAAAGGACAGCCCCTACGAGCAGTACTTC. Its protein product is CASSKKDSPYEQYF.

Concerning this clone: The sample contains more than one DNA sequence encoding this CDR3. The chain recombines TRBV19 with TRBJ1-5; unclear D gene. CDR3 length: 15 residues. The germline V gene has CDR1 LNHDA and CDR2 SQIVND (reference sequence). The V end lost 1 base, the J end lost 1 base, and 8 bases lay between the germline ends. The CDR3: CASSIGPGSNQPQHF. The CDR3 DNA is TGTGCCAGTAGTATAGGGCCGGGAAGCAATCAGCCCCAGCATTTT.

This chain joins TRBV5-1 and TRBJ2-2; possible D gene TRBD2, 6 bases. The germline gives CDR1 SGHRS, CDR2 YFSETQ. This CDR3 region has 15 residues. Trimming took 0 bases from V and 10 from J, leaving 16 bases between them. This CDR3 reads CASSLAHGGGSELFF. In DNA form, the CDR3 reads TGCGCCAGCAGCTTGGCCCACGGAGGAGGGTCGGAGCTGTTTTTT.

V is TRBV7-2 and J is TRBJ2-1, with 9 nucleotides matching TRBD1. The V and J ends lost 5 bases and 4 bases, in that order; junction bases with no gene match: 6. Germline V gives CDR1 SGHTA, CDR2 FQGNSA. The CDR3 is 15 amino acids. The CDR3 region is CASSPWTGEYNEQFF. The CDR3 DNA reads TGTGCCAGCAGCCCTTGGACAGGGGAATACAATGAGCAGTTCTTC.

Here the CDR3 reads CASREGGPEGWSETQYF. As DNA, the CDR3 is TGTGCCAGCAGGGAGGGCGGGCCTGAGGGGTGGTCTGAGACCCAGTACTTC. V and J are TRBV2 and TRBJ2-5, with a tentative D call TRBD2 (6 bases). The CDR3 loop spans 17 amino acids. V shed 6 bases and J shed 5 bases, with 25 bases lying between them. Germline loops: CDR1 SNHLY, CDR2 FYNNEI.

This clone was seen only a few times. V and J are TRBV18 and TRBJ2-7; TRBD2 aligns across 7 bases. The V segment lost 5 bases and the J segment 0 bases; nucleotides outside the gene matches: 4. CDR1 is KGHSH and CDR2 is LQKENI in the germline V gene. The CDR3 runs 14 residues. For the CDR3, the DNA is TGTGCCAGCTCATTTAGCGGGCCCTCCTACGAGCAGTACTTC. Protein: CASSFSGPSYEQYF.

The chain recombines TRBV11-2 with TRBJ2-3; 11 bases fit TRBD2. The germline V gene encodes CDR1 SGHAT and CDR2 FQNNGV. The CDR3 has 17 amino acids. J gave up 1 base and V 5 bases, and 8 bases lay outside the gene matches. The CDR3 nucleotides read TGTGCCAGCAGCCTGATCCTAGCGGGAGGACGCACAGATACGCAGTATTTT. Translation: CASSLILAGGRTDTQYF.

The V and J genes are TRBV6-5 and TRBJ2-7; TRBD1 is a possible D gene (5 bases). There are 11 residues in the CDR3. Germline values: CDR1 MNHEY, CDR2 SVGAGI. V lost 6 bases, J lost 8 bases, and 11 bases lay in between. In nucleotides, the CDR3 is TGTGCCAGCAGCCGGCAGGGTAAGCAGTACTTC. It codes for CASSRQGKQYF.

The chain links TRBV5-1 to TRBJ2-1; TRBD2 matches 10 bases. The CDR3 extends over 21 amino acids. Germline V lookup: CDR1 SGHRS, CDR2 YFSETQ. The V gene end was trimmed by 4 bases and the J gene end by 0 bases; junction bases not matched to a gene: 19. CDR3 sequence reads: CASSLPSRTSGGLRSYNEQFF. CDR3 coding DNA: TGCGCCAGCAGCCTACCCTCTAGGACTAGCGGAGGGCTCCGCTCCTACAATGAGCAGTTCTTC. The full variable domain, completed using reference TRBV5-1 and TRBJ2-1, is KAGVTQTPRYLIKTRGQQVTLSCSPISGHRSVSWYQQTPGQGLQFLFEYFSETQRNKGNFPGRFSGRQFSNSRSEMNVSTLELGDSALYLCASSLPSRTSGGLRSYNEQFFGPGTRLTVL.

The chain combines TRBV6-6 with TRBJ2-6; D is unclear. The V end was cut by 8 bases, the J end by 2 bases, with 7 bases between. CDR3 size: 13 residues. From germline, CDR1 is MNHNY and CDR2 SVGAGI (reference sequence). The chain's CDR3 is CASQLAGANVLTF. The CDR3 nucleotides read TGTGCCAGCCAATTGGCTGGGGCCAACGTCCTGACTTTC.

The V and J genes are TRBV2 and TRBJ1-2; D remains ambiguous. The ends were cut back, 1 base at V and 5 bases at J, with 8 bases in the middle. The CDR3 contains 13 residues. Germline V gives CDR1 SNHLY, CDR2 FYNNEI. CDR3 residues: CASSEGAPYGYTF. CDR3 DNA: TGTGCCAGCAGTGAAGGTGCTCCATATGGCTACACCTTC.

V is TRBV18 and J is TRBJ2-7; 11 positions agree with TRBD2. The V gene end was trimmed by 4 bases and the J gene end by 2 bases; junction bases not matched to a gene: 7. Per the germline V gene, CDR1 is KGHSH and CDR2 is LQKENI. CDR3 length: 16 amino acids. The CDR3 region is CASSLPGTSGTYEQYF. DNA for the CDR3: TGTGCCAGCTCACTCCCCGGGACTAGCGGTACCTACGAGCAGTACTTC.

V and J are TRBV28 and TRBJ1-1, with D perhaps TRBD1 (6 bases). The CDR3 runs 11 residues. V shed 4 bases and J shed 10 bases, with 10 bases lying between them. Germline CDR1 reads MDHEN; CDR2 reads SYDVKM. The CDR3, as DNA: TGTGCCAGCAGTTCCGAGGGGGGAGCTTTCTTT. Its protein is CASSSEGGAFF.

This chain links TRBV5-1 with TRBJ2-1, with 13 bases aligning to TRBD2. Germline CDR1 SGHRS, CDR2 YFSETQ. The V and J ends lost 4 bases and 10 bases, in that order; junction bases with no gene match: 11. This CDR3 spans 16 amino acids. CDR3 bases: TGCGCCAGCAGCGGCCGACTAGCGGGAGGACGATGGGAGCAGTTCTTC. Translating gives CASSGRLAGGRWEQFF.

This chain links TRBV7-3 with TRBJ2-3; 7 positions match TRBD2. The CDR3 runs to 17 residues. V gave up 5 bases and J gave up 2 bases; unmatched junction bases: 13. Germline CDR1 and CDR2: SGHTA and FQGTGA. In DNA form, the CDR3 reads TGTGCCAGCAGCCCAGGGACTACAAGCTACCTCACAGATACGCAGTATTTT. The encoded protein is CASSPGTTSYLTDTQYF.

The CDR3 bases are TGTGCCAGCAGTTTACTGTATTCCTACGAGCAGTACTTC. Its translation: CASSLLYSYEQYF. The rearrangement uses TRBV28 and TRBJ2-7; no clear D. The CDR3 consists of 13 residues. Between the trimmed V and J ends, which lost 2 bases and 1 base, there was a span of 6 bases. The germline gives CDR1 MDHEN, CDR2 SYDVKM.

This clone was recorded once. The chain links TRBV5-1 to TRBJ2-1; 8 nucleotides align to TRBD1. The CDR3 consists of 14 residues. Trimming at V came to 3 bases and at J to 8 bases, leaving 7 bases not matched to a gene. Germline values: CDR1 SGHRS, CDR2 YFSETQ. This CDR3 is CASSSRQGIDEQFF. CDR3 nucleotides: TGCGCCAGCAGCTCCCGACAGGGGATAGATGAGCAGTTCTTC.